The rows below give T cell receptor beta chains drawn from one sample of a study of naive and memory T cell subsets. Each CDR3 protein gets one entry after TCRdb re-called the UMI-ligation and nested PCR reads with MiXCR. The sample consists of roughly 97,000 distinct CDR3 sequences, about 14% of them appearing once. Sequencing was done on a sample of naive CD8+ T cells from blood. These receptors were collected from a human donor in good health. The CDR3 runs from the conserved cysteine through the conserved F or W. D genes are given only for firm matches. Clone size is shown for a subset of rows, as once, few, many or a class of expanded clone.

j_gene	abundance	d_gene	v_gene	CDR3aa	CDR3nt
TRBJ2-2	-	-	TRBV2	CASSVGRDIAGELFF	TGTGCCAGCAGTGTCGGCAGGGATATTGCCGGGGAGCTGTTTTTT
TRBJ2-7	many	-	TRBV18	CASSLLDGINYEQYF	TGTGCCAGCTCACTCCTCGACGGGATAAATTACGAGCAGTACTTC
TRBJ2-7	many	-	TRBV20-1	CSATMGAEQYF	TGCAGTGCCACTATGGGGGCCGAGCAGTACTTC
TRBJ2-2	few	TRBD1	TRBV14	CASSQLPGQANTGELFF	TGTGCCAGCAGCCAACTTCCGGGACAGGCGAACACCGGGGAGCTGTTTTTT
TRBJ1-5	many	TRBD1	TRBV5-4	CASSPGQGDQPQHF	TGTGCCAGCAGCCCCGGACAGGGCGATCAGCCCCAGCATTTT
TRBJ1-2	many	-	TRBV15	CATSSDQAGAYGYTF	TGTGCCACCAGCAGTGATCAAGCCGGGGCCTATGGCTACACCTTC
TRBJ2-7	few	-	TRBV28	CASVSRGLEQYF	TGTGCCAGCGTTTCTCGAGGTCTCGAGCAGTACTTC
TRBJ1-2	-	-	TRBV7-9	CASSLPDRSHGYTF	TGTGCCAGCAGCTTGCCCGACAGGAGCCATGGCTACACCTTC
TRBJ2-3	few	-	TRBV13	CASSLLADPYTQYF	TGTGCCAGCAGCTTACTAGCCGACCCTTATACGCAGTATTTT
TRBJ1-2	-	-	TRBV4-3	CASSLRASGGYTF	TGCGCCAGCAGCCTTAGGGCCTCGGGGGGCTACACCTTC
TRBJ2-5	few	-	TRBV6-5	CASSYSILETQYF	TGTGCCAGCAGTTATTCTATTTTGGAGACCCAGTACTTC
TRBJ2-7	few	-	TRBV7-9	CASSSSFGAVYEQYF	TGTGCCAGCAGCTCTAGCTTTGGCGCGGTGTACGAGCAGTACTTC
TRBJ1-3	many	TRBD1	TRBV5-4	CASSLFGQGAGNTIYF	TGTGCCAGCAGCTTGTTTGGACAGGGAGCTGGAAACACCATATATTTT